This TCR beta chain was retrieved from a study of graft-versus-host responses after intestinal transplantation. The overall study: The transplants performed in recipients were multivisceral, liver-intestinal, or isolated intestinal. Anti-thymocyte globulin induction was given to all recipients, followed by tacrolimus and steroids for approximately three years. Whole-study findings and limits: Early post-transplant falls in HvG clones accompanied the peak levels of circulating GvH clones. GvH clones turned up in recipient marrow; some had shown up first in ileum or blood.

CDR3 length: 12 residues. Germline CDR1 and CDR2: SGHDN and FVKESK. Trimming took 4 bases from V and 6 from J, leaving 4 bases between them. Measured with immunoSEQ multiplex PCR; TCRdb has only the in-frame clones, and not every one. The table lists some 40,000 clones, under 90% of them singletons. This clone was detected a few times. Its antigen remains unknown. The sample was PBMCs, taken roughly 270 days after transplant. The genes are TRBV14 and TRBJ1-6; D remains unclear. This clonotype was sampled from a human patient who received an intestinal transplant, so some T cells may come from the graft donor. The CDR3 spells CASSLRNSPLHF. CDR3 nucleotides: TGTGCCAGCAGCCTGCGTAATTCACCCCTCCACTTT.